A selection of T cell receptor beta chains follows, all from one sample in a study of T cell responses to AZD1222 COVID-19 vaccine. Measured with immunoSEQ multiplex PCR; TCRdb has only the in-frame clones, and not every one. There are 100,000 to 150,000 clones in the sample; over 80% occur only once, and around 5.8% lies in the top ten. This material consisted of peripheral blood, taken on day 0 of AZD1222 vaccination. These TCRs come from an adult in good health. Each CDR3 is given with its conserved first and last residue. The order of the fields is V gene, J gene, CDR3 protein.

>TRBV2|TRBJ2-2
CASTRRAGGTGELFF
>TRBV5-1|TRBJ2-1
CASSLGAGPAYNEQFF
>TRBV10-3|TRBJ2-6
CAISEGGGLGGSGANVLTF
>TRBV5-3|TRBJ2-3
CARSSPRGHGTDTQYF
>TRBV27|TRBJ1-5
CASSPWGKGDQPQHF
>TRBV3-1/TRBV3-2|TRBJ2-3
CASSQDRAGDTQYF
>TRBV18|TRBJ1-2
CASSPDPGHEDGYTF
>TRBV19|TRBJ1-1
CASSDQGFTEAFF
>TRBV5-1|TRBJ2-1
CASSLVYRTSGNEQFF
>TRBV24-1|TRBJ1-2
CATSEPDRGHGYTF
>TRBV6-5|TRBJ2-2
CASSYEPPNTGELFF
>TRBV4-3|TRBJ2-7
CASSRDGTGTYEQYF
>TRBV30|TRBJ1-6
CAWRQGYNSPLHF
>TRBV18|TRBJ2-7
CASSPLGGVPYEQYF
>TRBV11-2|TRBJ2-1
CASRGPSSYNEQFF
>TRBV7-6|TRBJ2-7
CASSFLTREAGYEQYF
>TRBV9|TRBJ2-2
CASSVGGADTGELFF
>TRBV5-4|TRBJ2-3
CASSSLAGSTDTQYF
>TRBV4-3|TRBJ1-1
CASSQDLGGMNTEAFF
>TRBV24-1|TRBJ2-5
CATSDFTGHQYF
>TRBV7-9|TRBJ1-2
CASSRGTAYGYTF
>TRBV12-3/TRBV12-4|TRBJ2-7
CASRMGTSYEQYF
>TRBV4-1|TRBJ1-1
CASSQRLKGQGSTEAFF
>TRBV12-5|TRBJ2-7
CASGLASYEQYF
>TRBV3-1/TRBV3-2|TRBJ2-7
CASSPTSGVYEQYF
>TRBV5-1|TRBJ1-2
CASSLEGREYYGYTF
>TRBV19|TRBJ1-4
CASSPAGVGKTNEKLFF
>TRBV11-3|TRBJ2-1
CASSLDSNYNEQFF
>TRBV3-1/TRBV3-2|TRBJ1-4
CASSQPPYRGGGEKLFF
>TRBV10-3|TRBJ2-7
CAISGSGAYEQYF
>TRBV11-2|TRBJ1-1
CASSLTLKGAGNTEAFF
>TRBV5-6|TRBJ1-1
CASSLGFQQNTEAFF
>TRBV30|TRBJ1-1
CAWSRGRGNTEAFF